Below, 22 T cell receptor beta chains from the same sample are listed, as sequenced in a study. Via MiXCR, TCRdb re-called the RT-PCR reads, giving one row per CDR3 protein. The sample holds thousands of distinct CDR3 sequences; about 89% are singletons and the top ten take more than 6.5%. Sequenced material: memory CD4+ T cells from blood. Receptors were obtained from a female donor in good health, serving as a healthy control.

Comment on this clonotype: The library was built for alpha chains, so this beta chain is an off-target read and its size means little. The rearrangement uses TRBV5-1 and TRBJ1-2; maybe TRBD1 (5 bases). Germline-derived CDR1 and CDR2 are SGHRS and YFSETQ. V lost 4 bases and J 0 bases, leaving 10 bases between the germline ends. There are 14 residues in the CDR3. The CDR3 bases are TGCGCCAGCAGCCAAGGGACGGCTAACTATGGCTACACCTTC. Its translation is CASSQGTANYGYTF.

On this clonotype itself: The library was designed around alpha chains, so this beta chain is a stray read whose abundance carries little weight. The rearrangement uses TRBV5-6 and TRBJ2-2; D call uncertain. The CDR3 extends over 16 amino acids. Germline V gene lookup returns CDR1 SGHDT and CDR2 YYEEEE. Between the trimmed V and J ends, which lost 3 bases and 6 bases, there was a span of 18 bases. CDR3 in amino acids: CASSSEPIISAGELFF. For the CDR3, the DNA is TGTGCCAGCAGCTCGGAACCCATTATTTCTGCCGGGGAGCTGTTTTTT.

A remark on this clonotype: This beta chain is an off-target read within a library intended for alpha chains, so its frequency means little. The rearrangement uses TRBV28 and TRBJ1-4, with 7 bases fitting TRBD1. Per germline, CDR1 MDHEN and CDR2 SYDVKM. The CDR3 runs 12 residues. V was pared by 5 bases and J by 6 bases, with 0 bases of the junction left unmatched. This chain's CDR3 is CASSGQDEKLFF. CDR3 nucleotides: TGTGCCAGCAGTGGACAGGATGAAAAACTGTTTTTT.

This clonotype occurred once. Little can be read into the size of this beta chain, an off-target read in a library designed for alpha chains. The chain employs TRBV6-1 and TRBJ2-3; possibly TRBD1 for D (6 bases). V was cut by 6 bases and J by 2 bases, with 18 bases left in between. This CDR3 contains 16 residues. CDR1 and CDR2 from the germline V gene are MNHNS and SASEGT. The chain's CDR3 is CASRTDSRRVTDTQYF. The DNA of the CDR3 is TGTGCCAGCAGAACGGACAGTCGCCGTGTCACAGATACGCAGTATTTT.

This clonotype was observed a handful of times. In a library made to pick up alpha chains, this beta chain is a stray read with a size that means little. This sequence joins TRBV7-2 and TRBJ2-1; unclear D gene. The CDR3 totals 15 residues. CDR1 is SGHTA, CDR2 FQGNSA, per germline. Trimming removed 1 base at V and 1 base at J, with 8 bases between. The CDR3 sequence is CASSLGAGSYNEQFF. CDR3 bases: TGTGCCAGCAGCTTAGGGGCCGGGTCCTACAATGAGCAGTTCTTC.

Regarding this clonotype: A library made for alpha chains picked up this beta chain off target, so its size means little. The V and J genes are TRBV7-2 and TRBJ1-1; 9 bases line up with TRBD1. After removal of 8 bases from V and 5 bases from J, the junction contained 3 bases not matched to a gene. The CDR3 has 12 residues. The germline V gene has CDR1 SGHTA and CDR2 FQGNSA. The CDR3 here is CASRDRVTEAFF. The CDR3 DNA follows: TGTGCCAGCCGGGACAGGGTTACTGAAGCTTTCTTT.

On this clonotype itself: Since the library was made to target alpha chains, this beta chain is a stray read and its abundance is not meaningful. J is TRBJ2-1 and V is TRBV3-1; D not resolved. Trimming cost V 1 base and J 9 bases, with 4 bases left between them. The V gene's germline CDR1 is LGHDT and CDR2 YNNKEL (reference sequence). This CDR3 comprises 11 residues. The CDR3 is CASSQASEQFF. CDR3 coding DNA: TGTGCCAGCAGCCAAGCCAGTGAGCAGTTCTTC.

With respect to this clonotype: With the library built for alpha chains, this beta chain is off target and its frequency is not meaningful. The rearrangement uses TRBV6-1 and TRBJ2-7, with 11 positions matching TRBD1. The CDR3 runs to 13 residues. In germline, CDR1 is MNHNS, CDR2 SASEGT. The V gene end was trimmed by 6 bases and the J gene end by 7 bases; junction bases not matched to a gene: 5. The CDR3 loop reads CASSRTGGWEQYF. The DNA of the CDR3 is TGTGCCAGCAGCCGGACAGGGGGCTGGGAGCAGTACTTC.

With respect to this clonotype: Because this beta chain is a stray read in a library intended to capture alpha chains, its abundance should not be given much weight. The chain carries TRBV10-3 and TRBJ2-7; 7 nucleotides line up with TRBD2. The CDR3 contains 13 residues. CDR1 is ENHRY, CDR2 SYGVKD, per germline. The V segment lost 10 bases and the J segment 0 bases; nucleotides outside the gene matches: 6. The CDR3 coding sequence is TGTGCCACCCGAGCGGGGTACTCCTACGAGCAGTACTTC. Translating it yields CATRAGYSYEQYF.

On this clonotype itself: This beta chain lies outside the target of a library built for alpha chains; its clone size means little. The chain carries TRBV20-1 and TRBJ2-1; D not certain. Germline V gene sequence: CDR1 DFQATT, CDR2 SNEGSKA (reference sequence). V was clipped by 2 bases and J by 6 bases, with 5 bases between them. The CDR3 consists of 11 residues. The DNA for the CDR3 is TGCAGTGCTAGAAAGGTCAATGAGCAGTTCTTC. It is translated as CSARKVNEQFF.

As for this clonotype: Little can be read into the size of this beta chain, an off-target read in a library designed for alpha chains. This CDR3 is CASSYNRNGYTF. CDR3 sequence (DNA): TGTGCCAGCAGCTATAACAGGAATGGCTACACCTTC. The chain has TRBV12-3 or TRBV12-4 and TRBJ1-2, with D possibly being TRBD1 (5 bases). Trimming removed 6 bases at V and 6 bases at J, with 11 bases between. The CDR3 runs to 12 residues.

Concerning this clonotype: This beta chain turned up in a library designed for alpha chains; as an off-target read, its abundance says little. In nucleotides, the CDR3 is TGCAGTGCTCCCTTGTTAGCCAAAAACATTCAGTACTTC. It specifies CSAPLLAKNIQYF. The genes are TRBV20-1 and TRBJ2-4; D is uncertain. V lost 5 bases and J 0 bases, leaving 8 bases between the germline ends. The germline V gene encodes CDR1 DFQATT and CDR2 SNEGSKA (reference sequence). CDR3 length: 13 amino acids.

Turning to this clonotype: Little can be read into the size of this beta chain, an off-target read in a library designed for alpha chains. The chain carries TRBV10-3 and TRBJ1-3, with a tentative D call TRBD1 (5 bases). The V end was cut by 5 bases, the J end by 0 bases, with 14 bases between. The CDR3 covers 16 residues. The V gene's germline CDR1 is ENHRY and CDR2 SYGVKD. Written as DNA, the CDR3 is TGTGCCATCAGTTTCGTCCGGGACTCCTCTGGAAACACCATATATTTT. It is translated as CAISFVRDSSGNTIYF.

Worth noting for this clonotype: This beta chain is off target for a library built for alpha chains, so its abundance means little. V is TRBV19 and J is TRBJ2-2; D not certain. Trimming shortened V by 4 bases and J by 7 bases, and 10 bases separated the two germline ends. The CDR3 consists of 13 residues. Germline CDR1 and CDR2: LNHDA and SQIVND (reference sequence). The CDR3 DNA follows: TGTGCCAGTAGTACCCCCAAGGGCGGGGAGCTGTTTTTT. The encoded protein is CASSTPKGGELFF.

Comments on this clonotype: Found in a library prepared for alpha chains, this beta chain is an off-target read, and its abundance has little meaning. The chain recombines TRBV18 with TRBJ1-1; D is possibly TRBD1 (6 bases). Trimming took off 3 bases at V and 0 bases at J, with 11 bases between the two ends. Germline V gene lookup returns CDR1 KGHSH and CDR2 LQKENI. The length of the CDR3 is 15 residues. The CDR3 sequence: CASSPQQGMNTEAFF. The CDR3 coding sequence is TGTGCCAGCTCACCTCAACAGGGCATGAACACTGAAGCTTTCTTT.

As regards this clonotype: Found in a library prepared for alpha chains, this beta chain is an off-target read, and its abundance has little meaning. V is TRBV4-2 and J is TRBJ2-1; D not certain. This CDR3 has 12 amino acids. Germline CDR1 reads LGHNA; CDR2 reads YNFKEQ. The V end was cut by 2 bases, the J end by 4 bases, with 3 bases between. CDR3 coding DNA: TGTGCCAGCAGCCAATCTTACAATGAGCAGTTCTTC. It translates to CASSQSYNEQFF.

With regard to this clonotype: As an off-target read in a library built for alpha chains, this beta chain has a frequency of little significance. This rearrangement joins TRBV27 to TRBJ2-3; 10 nucleotides match TRBD2. The CDR3 sequence is 17 residues long. Germline CDR1 reads MNHEY; CDR2 reads SMNVEV (reference sequence). The trim removed 6 bases at V and 4 bases at J, leaving 13 bases unmatched. CDR3 in amino acids: CASSSRRSSGGADTQYF. The CDR3 DNA reads as TGTGCCAGCAGCTCCAGGCGGTCAAGCGGGGGGGCAGATACGCAGTATTTT.

Comments on this clonotype: Little can be read into the size of this beta chain, an off-target read in a library designed for alpha chains. The rearrangement uses TRBV28 and TRBJ2-5, with D possibly being TRBD1 (6 bases). Per the germline V gene, CDR1 is MDHEN and CDR2 is SYDVKM. This CDR3 has 14 residues. V lost 2 bases to trimming and J lost 5 bases, with 12 bases between them. CDR3 nucleotide sequence: TGTGCCAGCAGTTTAGGGGGCGGCCCGGAGACCCAGTACTTC. This translates into CASSLGGGPETQYF. Supplemented by reference TRBV28 and TRBJ2-5, the full variable domain reads DVKVTQSSRYLVKRTGEKVFLECVQDMDHENMFWYRQDPGLGLRLIYFSYDVKMKEKGDIPEGYSVSREKKERFSLILESASTNQTSMYLCASSLGGGPETQYFGPGTRLLVL.

Turning to this clonotype: Little can be read into the size of this beta chain, an off-target read in a library designed for alpha chains. The V gene is TRBV20-1, the J gene TRBJ1-4; D possibly corresponds to TRBD1 (5 bases). V lost 4 bases and J lost 14, with 17 bases in between. CDR3 length: 12 amino acids. Germline lookup yields CDR1 DFQATT and CDR2 SNEGSKA (reference sequence). Here the CDR3 DNA reads TGCAGTGCTACCATCGGGCCCGAGGGGCTGTTTTTT. It is translated as CSATIGPEGLFF.

On this clonotype: The library was prepared for alpha chains; this beta chain is a stray read, so its frequency means little. The V gene is TRBV20-1, the J gene TRBJ1-5, with TRBD1 matching over 7 bases. The V gene's germline CDR1 is DFQATT and CDR2 SNEGSKA (reference sequence). V lost 6 bases and J lost 5; bases outside the gene matches: 10. CDR3 size: 14 residues. CDR3 DNA: TGCAGTGCCGAGGGGACAGCAACTCATCAGCCCCAGCATTTT. Encoded protein: CSAEGTATHQPQHF.

A word on this clonotype: With the library built for alpha chains, this beta chain is off target and its frequency is not meaningful. The chain recombines TRBV20-1 with TRBJ1-1, with TRBD1 as a possible D gene (6 bases). The CDR3 is 15 amino acids. The V end was cut by 6 bases, the J end by 0 bases, with 17 bases between. Germline assignment: CDR1 DFQATT and CDR2 SNEGSKA (reference sequence). The CDR3 sequence is CSAFPGTRMNTEAFF. CDR3 DNA: TGCAGTGCCTTCCCCGGGACAAGAATGAACACTGAAGCTTTCTTT.

About this clonotype itself: This beta chain is off target for a library built for alpha chains, so its abundance means little. V gene TRBV10-3 combines with J gene TRBJ2-1; TRBD2 agrees at 10 bases. Germline V CDR1 and CDR2: ENHRY, SYGVKD. The junction had 6 bases not matched to a gene; V was cut back by 8 bases and J by 8 bases. CDR3 length: 13 amino acids. The CDR3 sequence is CAISPGTSDEQFF. In nucleotides, the CDR3 is TGTGCCATCTCCCCCGGGACTAGCGATGAGCAGTTCTTC.